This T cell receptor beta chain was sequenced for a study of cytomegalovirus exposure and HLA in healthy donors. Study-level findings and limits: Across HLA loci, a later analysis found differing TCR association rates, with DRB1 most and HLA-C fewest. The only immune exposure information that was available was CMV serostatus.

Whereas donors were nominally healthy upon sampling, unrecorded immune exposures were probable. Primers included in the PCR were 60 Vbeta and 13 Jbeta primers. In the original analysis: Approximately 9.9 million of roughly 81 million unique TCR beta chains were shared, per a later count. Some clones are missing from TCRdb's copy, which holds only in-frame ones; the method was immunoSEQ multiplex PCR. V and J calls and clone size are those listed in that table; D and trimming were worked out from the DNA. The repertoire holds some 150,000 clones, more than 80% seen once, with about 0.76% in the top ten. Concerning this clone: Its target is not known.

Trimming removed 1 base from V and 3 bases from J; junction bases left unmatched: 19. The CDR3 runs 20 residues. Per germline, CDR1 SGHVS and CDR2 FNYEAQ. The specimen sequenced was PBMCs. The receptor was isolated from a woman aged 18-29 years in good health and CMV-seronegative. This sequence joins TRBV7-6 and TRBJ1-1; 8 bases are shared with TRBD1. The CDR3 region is CASSLGLRAGQGREHTEAFF. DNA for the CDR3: TGTGCCAGCAGCTTAGGTCTTCGGGCTGGACAGGGTAGGGAACACACTGAAGCTTTCTTT.